This passage covers 32 T cell receptor beta chains from one sample sequenced in a study of blood T cell repertoires in COVID-19. Only in-frame clones appear in the TCRdb table, and some are missing; sequencing was by immunoSEQ multiplex PCR. The sample comprises 20,000 to 25,000 clones, about nine tenths of which are singletons, and about 18% rests with the top ten. The sample consisted of peripheral blood. These receptors came from a woman aged 80 or over with acute or convalescent COVID-19.

CDR3 loop: CASSMGTGGSNEQFF. In nucleotides, the CDR3 is TGCGCCAGCAGCATGGGGACAGGTGGTTCGAATGAGCAGTTCTTC. The V call is TRBV4-1, the J call TRBJ2-1; 8 bases are shared with TRBD1. Losses at the gene ends were 5 bases for V and 7 bases for J; bases not matched to a gene: 10. This CDR3 region has 15 residues. The germline V gene encodes CDR1 MGHRA and CDR2 YSYEKL.

This CDR3 reads CASSLLPREAEQYF. CDR3 DNA: TGTGCCAGCAGCCTCCTCCCCCGAGAGGCCGAGCAGTACTTC. The J gene is TRBJ2-7, the V gene TRBV3-1 (or the pseudogene TRBV3-2); D is uncertain. This CDR3 is built from 14 residues. Trimming took 4 bases from V and 6 from J, leaving 16 bases between them. Germline loops: CDR1 LGHDT, CDR2 YNNKEL (reference sequence).

V usage is TRBV9 and J usage is TRBJ2-7; TRBD2 matches at 11 bases. J gave up 4 bases and V 4 bases, and 7 bases lay outside the gene matches. The CDR3 loop spans 15 amino acids. CDR1 and CDR2 (germline): SGDLS, YYNGEE. The CDR3 region is CASSSSGTSGYEQYF. The CDR3 nucleotides read TGTGCCAGCAGCTCCTCCGGGACTAGCGGTTACGAGCAGTACTTC.

This chain uses TRBV6-5 with TRBJ1-3; D is undetermined. V was pared by 2 bases and J by 0 bases, with 8 bases between. The CDR3 is made up of 15 amino acids. Germline values: CDR1 MNHEY, CDR2 SVGAGI. CDR3 coding DNA: TGTGCCAGCAGTTACACCAGACACTCTGGAAACACCATATATTTT. Its translation: CASSYTRHSGNTIYF.

V and J are TRBV5-5 and TRBJ2-7; 9 nucleotides agree with TRBD2. Germline CDR1 SGHKS, CDR2 YYEKEE (reference sequence). The V segment lost 6 bases and the J segment 5 bases; nucleotides outside the gene matches: 6. This CDR3 comprises 13 residues. CDR3 amino acids: CASNIAGVNEQYF. CDR3 in DNA: TGTGCCAGCAATATAGCGGGAGTCAACGAGCAGTACTTC.

The V call is TRBV18, the J call TRBJ1-2; D is ambiguous. Trimming removed 3 bases at V and 6 bases at J, with 11 bases between. The CDR3 covers 13 residues. The germline CDR1 and CDR2 sequences are KGHSH and LQKENI. The CDR3 is CASSPRATDGYTF. DNA for the CDR3: TGTGCCAGCTCACCTCGCGCCACGGATGGCTACACCTTC.

As DNA, the CDR3 is TGCGCCAGCAGCTTGGATGCGGGCAGCACAGATACGCAGTATTTT. Its protein is CASSLDAGSTDTQYF. The chain recombines TRBV5-1 with TRBJ2-3; D may be TRBD2 (5 bases). V was clipped by 0 bases and J by 0 bases, with 8 bases between them. CDR3 size: 15 residues. Germline assignment: CDR1 SGHRS and CDR2 YFSETQ.

The chain links TRBV5-4 to TRBJ2-5; a weak D match, TRBD2 (6 bases). Germline V gives CDR1 SGHNT, CDR2 YYREEE (reference sequence). V lost 3 bases and J 5 bases, leaving 14 bases between the germline ends. The CDR3 length is 14 residues. CDR3 DNA: TGTGCCAGCAGCTACGGGGGAGAATTGGAGACCCAGTACTTC. This sequence encodes CASSYGGELETQYF.

V usage is TRBV5-4 and J usage is TRBJ2-1; 9 bases fit TRBD2. The CDR3 consists of 16 residues. Germline CDR1 and CDR2: SGHNT and YYREEE (reference sequence). Losses at the gene ends were 2 bases for V and 7 bases for J; bases not matched to a gene: 10. The CDR3 region is CASSFEVRLAENEQFF. The DNA for the CDR3 is TGTGCCAGCAGCTTTGAGGTGAGACTAGCGGAAAATGAGCAGTTCTTC.

This clone is termed medium-sized. V and J are TRBV6-2 or TRBV6-3 and TRBJ2-1, with unresolved D. The CDR3 loop spans 14 amino acids. Germline V gene lookup returns CDR1 MNHEY and CDR2 SVGEGT. The V end lost 0 bases, the J end lost 8 bases, and 11 bases lay between the germline ends. CDR3 sequence reads: CASSYSVGGHEQFF. The CDR3 bases are TGTGCCAGCAGTTACTCAGTCGGTGGGCATGAGCAGTTCTTC.

This clone was seen a few times. The CDR3 sequence: CASRAPRGNYGYTF. The CDR3, as DNA: TGCGCCAGCAGGGCCCCCCGGGGTAACTATGGCTACACCTTC. V usage is TRBV10-2 and J usage is TRBJ1-2; D not certain. Germline V gives CDR1 WSHSY, CDR2 SAAADI. CDR3 length equals 14 residues. Trimming took 6 bases from V and 1 from J, leaving 12 bases between them.

The V and J genes are TRBV5-1 and TRBJ2-7; 9 bases are a match to TRBD1. The CDR3 sequence is 15 residues long. The ends lost 4 bases at V and 1 base at J; junction bases unmatched: 6. Germline values: CDR1 SGHRS, CDR2 YFSETQ. The CDR3 spells CASSKGQGQSYEQYF. CDR3 nucleotide sequence: TGCGCCAGCAGCAAGGGACAGGGTCAATCCTACGAGCAGTACTTC.

This chain connects TRBV13 to TRBJ1-1; 7 bases line up with TRBD1. Trimming at V came to 8 bases and at J to 2 bases, leaving 8 bases not matched to a gene. The CDR3 sequence is 14 residues long. The germline gives CDR1 PRHDT, CDR2 FYEKMQ (reference sequence). The CDR3 sequence: CASDLNRGNTEAFF. In nucleotides, the CDR3 is TGTGCCAGCGATTTGAACAGGGGAAACACTGAAGCTTTCTTT.

This clone appeared a few times. V is TRBV19 and J is TRBJ1-1; TRBD1 aligns across 7 bases. CDR1 and CDR2 from the germline V gene are LNHDA and SQIVND (reference sequence). V dropped 3 bases and J dropped 3; count of bases not matched to a gene: 10. The CDR3 runs to 16 residues. The CDR3 region has the DNA TGTGCCAGTAGTATTCTCAGACAGGGCGGTGACACTGAAGCTTTCTTT. This sequence encodes CASSILRQGGDTEAFF.

The chain is built from TRBV4-1 and TRBJ1-1; 7 nucleotides agree with TRBD1. V lost 4 bases and J lost 0; bases outside the gene matches: 11. CDR1 and CDR2 from the germline V gene are MGHRA and YSYEKL. The CDR3 is 17 residues long. As DNA, the CDR3 is TGCGCCAGCAGCCCCCTGAAGGGCGGGACAGTGAACACTGAAGCTTTCTTT. Its translation is CASSPLKGGTVNTEAFF.

The chain combines TRBV6-5 with TRBJ2-7, with D tentatively TRBD1 (6 bases). This CDR3 contains 13 residues. In germline, CDR1 is MNHEY, CDR2 SVGAGI. Trimming shortened V by 5 bases and J by 2 bases, and 10 bases separated the two germline ends. CDR3 nucleotide sequence: TGTGCCAGCAGTCGGGACAAGACCTACGAGCAGTACTTC. Its protein is CASSRDKTYEQYF.

The V gene is TRBV18, the J gene TRBJ2-3; 13 positions match TRBD2. Trimming took 0 bases from V and 14 from J; bases not matched to a gene: 8. The CDR3 loop spans 15 amino acids. Germline assignment: CDR1 KGHSH and CDR2 LQKENI. CDR3 amino acids: CASSPPGLAGPSSYF. Written as DNA, the CDR3 is TGTGCCAGCTCACCACCGGGACTAGCGGGGCCCAGTTCGTATTTT.

The chain is built from TRBV15 and TRBJ2-3; TRBD1 matches at 8 bases. After removal of 1 base from V and 4 bases from J, the junction contained 10 bases not matched to a gene. This CDR3 has 17 amino acids. Germline values: CDR1 LNHNV, CDR2 YYDKDF (reference sequence). This CDR3 is CATSRVSGTGYPDTQYF. CDR3 in DNA: TGTGCCACCAGCAGAGTTTCCGGGACAGGCTACCCAGATACGCAGTATTTT.

The V gene is TRBV10-3, the J gene TRBJ1-1; tentative D call: TRBD1 (6 bases). Trimming left V 6 bases short and J 4 bases short, with 15 bases between. CDR1 and CDR2 (germline): ENHRY, SYGVKD. This CDR3 contains 14 residues. The CDR3 protein is CAISNAGVITEAFF. For the CDR3, the DNA is TGTGCCATCAGCAACGCAGGGGTAATCACTGAAGCTTTCTTT.

Judged by abundance, this clone is medium-sized. The CDR3 reads CASSQDMGYTF. CDR3 in DNA: TGTGCCAGCAGCCAAGATATGGGCTACACCTTC. The genes are TRBV3-1 (or the pseudogene TRBV3-2) and TRBJ1-2; D unclear. Per germline, CDR1 LGHDT and CDR2 YNNKEL (reference sequence). The CDR3 runs to 11 residues. V was clipped by 0 bases and J by 8 bases, with 4 bases between them.

The chain employs TRBV11-2 and TRBJ2-1, with 8 bases lining up with TRBD2. There are 17 residues in the CDR3. In germline, CDR1 is SGHAT, CDR2 FQNNGV. With 4 bases clipped from V and 2 bases from J, the junction kept 10 bases outside the gene matches. This chain's CDR3 is CASSSSRSGATYNEQFF. CDR3 in DNA: TGTGCCAGCAGCTCCTCCCGTAGCGGGGCGACCTACAATGAGCAGTTCTTC.

CDR3 sequence (DNA): TGTGCCAGCAGCCCGGGGGTAGCGGCCGCCGTAACTGAAGCTTTCTTT. It codes for CASSPGVAAAVTEAFF. The J gene is TRBJ1-1, the V gene TRBV4-2, with D perhaps TRBD1 (5 bases). The CDR3 covers 16 residues. Trimming left V 4 bases short and J 5 bases short, with 20 bases between. CDR1 is LGHNA, CDR2 YNFKEQ, per germline.

This clone has just a few counts. Other DNA sequences in the same sample also yield this CDR3. V is TRBV5-1 and J is TRBJ1-2; 9 bases align to TRBD1. From germline, CDR1 is SGHRS and CDR2 YFSETQ. The CDR3 runs 14 residues. V was clipped by 6 bases and J by 4 bases; unmatched bases: 7. The CDR3, as DNA: TGCGCCAGCAATCCGGACAGGGGTTTCTATGGCTACACCTTC. Protein sequence: CASNPDRGFYGYTF.

This chain uses TRBV6-5 with TRBJ2-7, with D tentatively TRBD2 (6 bases). The ends were cut back, 9 bases at V and 6 bases at J, with 21 bases in the middle. CDR3 length: 14 amino acids. Germline V gives CDR1 MNHEY, CDR2 SVGAGI. CDR3 sequence reads: CASTRGGEGGEQYF. CDR3 nucleotide sequence: TGTGCCAGTACTCGAGGAGGGGAAGGCGGCGAGCAGTACTTC.

This chain joins TRBV5-1 and TRBJ2-7; 10 nucleotides match TRBD2. This CDR3 contains 13 residues. CDR1 and CDR2 from the germline V gene are SGHRS and YFSETQ. V lost 5 bases, J lost 3 bases, and 2 bases stayed unmatched. The CDR3 DNA reads TGCGCCAGCAGTAGCGGGGGGTTCTACGAGCAGTACTTC. Protein product: CASSSGGFYEQYF.

The genes are TRBV30 and TRBJ1-1; D gene unclear. There are 14 residues in the CDR3. Germline-derived CDR1 and CDR2 are GTSNPN and SVGIG (reference sequence). Trimming left V 5 bases short and J 1 base short, with 14 bases between. This chain's CDR3 is CAWVRNGGNTEAFF. Here the CDR3 DNA reads TGTGCCTGGGTAAGGAATGGCGGGAACACTGAAGCTTTCTTT.

On this clone itself: At one end the junction does not follow the germline gene, possibly because of a read error. V and J are TRBV3-1 (or the pseudogene TRBV3-2) and TRBJ2-3; TRBD1 agrees at 7 bases. CDR1 LGHDT and CDR2 YNNKEL come from the germline V gene (reference sequence). The CDR3 is 14 residues long. The CDR3: CASSQGQGADTQYF. Written as DNA, the CDR3 is TGTGCCAGCAGTCAAGGTCAGGGGGCAGATACGCAGTATTTT.

The chain combines TRBV5-4 with TRBJ2-1, with D possibly being TRBD1 (6 bases). Trimming left V 4 bases short and J 15 bases short, with 17 bases between. Germline CDR1 SGHNT, CDR2 YYREEE (reference sequence). This CDR3 has 12 amino acids. The CDR3 region has the DNA TGTGCCAGCAGCCTGGCTACAGGGCGTACGTTCTTC. This sequence encodes CASSLATGRTFF. Combining the CDR3 with reference TRBV5-4 and TRBJ2-1 gives the whole variable domain ETGVTQSPTHLIKTRGQQVTLRCSSQSGHNTVSWYQQALGQGPQFIFQYYREEENGRGNFPPRFSGLQFPNYSSELNVNALELDDSALYLCASSLATGRTFFGPGTRLTVL.

The genes are TRBV19 and TRBJ2-3; 11 nucleotides line up with TRBD2. The CDR3 spans 17 residues. In germline, CDR1 is LNHDA, CDR2 SQIVND (reference sequence). Trimming took 9 bases from V and 0 from J; bases not matched to a gene: 11. CDR3 DNA sequence: TGTGCCAGCAGGGTCCGTGGGACTAGCGGAAGCACAGATACGCAGTATTTT. Residues: CASRVRGTSGSTDTQYF. Full variable domain (outside the CDR3, taken from reference TRBV19 and TRBJ2-3): DGGITQSPKYLFRKEGQNVTLSCEQNLNHDAMYWYRQDPGQGLRLIYYSQIVNDFQKGDIAEGYSVSREKKESFPLTVTSAQKNPTAFYLCASRVRGTSGSTDTQYFGPGTRLTVL.

CDR3 sequence: CASSISAVLQETQYF. As DNA, the CDR3 is TGTGCCAGTAGTATAAGTGCAGTCCTCCAAGAGACCCAGTACTTC. The chain is built from TRBV19 and TRBJ2-5; D remains unclear. Trimming shortened V by 2 bases and J by 1 base, and 11 bases separated the two germline ends. The germline V gene has CDR1 LNHDA and CDR2 SQIVND (reference sequence). This CDR3 contains 15 residues.

This chain joins TRBV30 and TRBJ1-3; 9 bases agree with TRBD1. V lost 0 bases to trimming and J lost 0 bases; unmatched junction nucleotides: 12. This CDR3 has 19 amino acids. Germline V gene data show CDR1 as GTSNPN and CDR2 as SVGIG (reference sequence). The CDR3, as DNA: TGTGCCTGGAGTGTATTGGGTCTCGGGACAGGGAGCTCTGGAAACACCATATATTTT. It translates to CAWSVLGLGTGSSGNTIYF.

The chain uses TRBV5-1 and TRBJ2-7; TRBD2 matches 16 bases. CDR3 length: 18 amino acids. CDR1 SGHRS and CDR2 YFSETQ come from the germline V gene. After removal of 1 base from V and 2 bases from J, the junction contained 6 bases not matched to a gene. The CDR3, as DNA: TGCGCCAGCAGCTTGCAATACGGGACTAGCGGGGGGGCCTACGAGCAGTACTTC. Its translation: CASSLQYGTSGGAYEQYF. The full variable domain, rest sourced from reference TRBV5-1 and TRBJ2-7, is KAGVTQTPRYLIKTRGQQVTLSCSPISGHRSVSWYQQTPGQGLQFLFEYFSETQRNKGNFPGRFSGRQFSNSRSEMNVSTLELGDSALYLCASSLQYGTSGGAYEQYFGPGTRLTVT.